What follows is one T cell receptor beta chain and its context. One junction end does not reproduce the germline sequence, and a read error may be involved. The sample belongs to a study of siplizumab effects on memory and regulatory T cells. TCRdb keeps only in-frame clones here, not all; method: immunoSEQ multiplex PCR. The table shows around 99,000 clones, with approximately 90% occurring only once. Germline V CDR1 and CDR2: SSHAT, FNYEAQ (reference sequence). The CDR3 is 13 residues long. The origin of this receptor is a human donor in good health. The chain employs TRBV7-7 and TRBJ2-1; 9 nucleotides match TRBD1. The sample taken for sequencing was Tregs sorted from blood. Here the CDR3 reads CASSLDRGNEQFF. In nucleotides, the CDR3 is TGTGCTAGCAGCTTGGACAGGGGCAATGAGCAGTTCTTC.